This T cell receptor (beta chain) was found in a study of CD8 T cells in ankylosing spondylitis (dated by TCRdb to about 2017). For the study in its entirety: T cell receptor beta repertoires were profiled in healthy donors and ankylosing spondylitis patients so that disease-linked TCR variants could be found. Peripheral blood was sampled, and synovial fluid was also collected from ankylosing spondylitis patients. The whole study cohort included some 100 healthy donors and about two dozen ankylosing spondylitis patients. Results and caveats for the whole study, not just this receptor: A TCR beta motif of about 8 highly homologous amino acid variants appeared characteristic of blood from ankylosing spondylitis patients. Some TCR beta motif variants had previously been reported in synovial fluid and blood of reactive arthritis patients, which suggested common disease-initiation mechanisms. The disease-linked clones were reported to be significantly enriched in matched synovial fluid samples from ankylosing spondylitis patients. The disease-linked clones showed a CD8+ phenotype and occurred at relatively low frequencies in peripheral blood.

Sequencing was performed on an Illumina HiSeq 2500. Quantitative 5'-RACE with molecular barcodes was the method used to prepare the TCR beta libraries. The paper's data handling went like this. To identify disease-linked TCR variants, a new computational method was used, one built on a probabilistic model of VDJ rearrangement. TCRdb redid the processing of the public reads, applying fastp at Q25 and MiXCR, and retained in-frame beta chains. Here each entry gathers all rows of one CDR3 protein and keeps the most common genes and DNA. TCRdb assigned the V and J calls; the authors' analysis was not used. In this sample the table shows 250,000 to 350,000 distinct CDR3 sequences, 6.5% to 10% of which occur a single time. The ten largest clones add up to about 14% of the sample. This clonotype was observed a few times. This clone's antigen is unknown. It has no much larger one-base neighbor in the sample; base qualities were not kept.

In the germline V gene, CDR1 corresponds to ENHRY and CDR2 to SYGVKD. The CDR3 spans 16 residues, from the cysteine through the phenylalanine. The DNA shown is the 48-base CDR3, in frame from base 1. The germline V and J ends show losses of 4 bases and 3 bases respectively, and no gene match explains 8 bases of the junction. The sequenced sample was blood, either unsorted or a sorted T cell fraction (not recorded which). This receptor was identified in a male donor with ankylosing spondylitis. In this chain, TRBV10-3 is recombined with TRBJ2-7, with 11 central nucleotides matching TRBD1. The CDR3 here reads CAISGGGQGGFYEQYF. The nucleotides read TGTGCCATCAGTGGGGGGGGACAGGGGGGTTTCTACGAGCAGTACTTC.